This T cell receptor beta chain was captured by sequencing in a study of shared T cell receptors in the human thymus. Measured with immunoSEQ multiplex PCR; TCRdb has only the in-frame clones, and not every one. The table includes hundreds of thousands of clones, around 89% detected once. CDR3 length: 16 amino acids. Germline V lookup: CDR1 LGHNA, CDR2 YSLEER. This sample also belongs to another study, concerning human thymus T cells. As that report states: Samples came from healthy Finnish infants during open corrective cardiac surgery. The source of the thymus tissue was resections taken during corrective heart surgery. V and J genes seemed to be used with bias in thymic and blood repertoires. Related research examined unrelated individuals and reported that their thymic repertoires overlapped highly.

The receptor was derived from a boy under two years old with a congenital heart defect. The specimen sequenced was thymocytes. V is TRBV4-3 and J is TRBJ2-5; weak D call: TRBD1 (7 bases). The J call could be wrong; TRBJ2-7 is a better fit for the DNA end. The CDR3 reads CASSQETTGDFYEQYF. The CDR3 DNA reads TGCGCCAGCAGCCAAGAGACAACAGGGGACTTCTACGAGCAGTACTTC.